This is a list of T cell receptor beta chains from one sample in a study of CD4 T cells in relation to SARS-CoV-2 and coronaviruses. These TCRs are of unknown antigen specificity. Using immunoSEQ multiplex PCR, the repertoire was profiled, and TCRdb retains in-frame clones only, with some absent. The data contain some 16,000 clones, 79% of them singletons. The sequenced sample consisted of CD4+ T cells from PBMCs, cultured in vitro. The receptor source for this set is a human donor in good health. Each CDR3 is given with its conserved first and last residue. D genes are given only for firm matches. The listing skips clone size in some rows; elsewhere it reads once, few, many or a size class.

TRBJ1-2 - TRBV6-1 - TGTGCCAGCAGTGAAGGATCACCCCCTAACTATGGCTACACCTTC CASSEGSPPNYGYTF
TRBJ2-3 - TRBV9 - TGTGCCAGCAGCACTGCGGACCGCTGGGTGGACACAGATACGCAGTATTTT CASSTADRWVDTDTQYF
TRBJ1-4 - TRBV3-1/TRBV3-2 - TGTGCCAGCAGTCCCAATCAGGAAGGTGAAAAACTGTTTTTT CASSPNQEGEKLFF
TRBJ2-1 - TRBV10-2 TRBD1 TGCGCCAGCAGTGGCACCGGGACAGGGGTCAATGAGCAGTTCTTC CASSGTGTGVNEQFF
TRBJ2-3 - TRBV29-1 - TGCAGCGTTGATGGGGTACTAGTTGGCACAGATACGCAGTATTTT CSVDGVLVGTDTQYF
TRBJ2-1 - TRBV19 TRBD2 TGTGCCAGTAGTATCCAAGAACTAGCGTATTCGGATGAGCAGTTCTTC CASSIQELAYSDEQFF
TRBJ1-1 once TRBV3-1/TRBV3-2 - TGTGCCAGCAGCAGGGGGTTGTTCACTGAAGCTTTCTTT CASSRGLFTEAFF
TRBJ1-1 - TRBV7-3 - TGTGCCAGCAGCTTTAACCCTAACACTGAAGCTTTCTTT CASSFNPNTEAFF
TRBJ2-1 - TRBV5-1 - TGCGCCAGCAGCTTGGCCGGCAGTAGCTCCTACAATGAGCAGTTCTTC CASSLAGSSSYNEQFF
TRBJ2-2 - TRBV25-1 - TGTGCCAGCAGTGCCCGGAGAGCGAACACCGGGGAGCTGTTTTTT CASSARRANTGELFF
TRBJ1-4 - TRBV25-1 - TGTGCCAGCAGTGAGCGGGACTTTGAAAGTGAAAAACTGTTTTTT CASSERDFESEKLFF
TRBJ1-3 - TRBV19 - TGTGCCAGTAGTATCGGTTACATCTCTGGAAACACCATATATTTT CASSIGYISGNTIYF
TRBJ1-4 - TRBV7-2 TRBD1 TGTGCCAGCAGCTTAGCGTGGCAGGGGGCGGGAAAACTGTTTTTT CASSLAWQGAGKLFF
TRBJ1-4 - TRBV4-2 - TGTGCCAGCAGCCCCCGGGATGGAACTAATGAAAAACTGTTTTTT CASSPRDGTNEKLFF
TRBJ2-1 - TRBV11-2 - TGTGCCAGCAGCTTATCACTGACAGGTTCCTCCCCCAATGAGCAGTTCTTC CASSLSLTGSSPNEQFF
TRBJ1-2 - TRBV10-3 TRBD1 TGTGCCATCAGTCGACAGGGGGACTATGGCTACACCTTC CAISRQGDYGYTF
TRBJ1-6 - TRBV9 - TGTGCCAGCAGGGCGGGGGGGGAGAATTCACCCCTCCACTTT CASRAGGENSPLHF
TRBJ1-6 - TRBV4-3 - TGCGCCAGCAGCCAAGATAGGGCAGTTAATAATTCACCCCTCCACTTT CASSQDRAVNNSPLHF
TRBJ2-7 - TRBV5-1 - TGCGCCAGCAGCTGGAGGCATGAGCAGTACTTC CASSWRHEQYF
TRBJ1-1 few TRBV5-1 - TGCGCCAGCGGACGAACAGGGTCCGGAGCTGAAGCTTTCTTT CASGRTGSGAEAFF
TRBJ1-4 few TRBV5-4 - TGTGCCAGCAGCCGGGACACCGGAAAAAATGAAAAACTGTTTTTT CASSRDTGKNEKLFF
TRBJ2-1 - TRBV7-9 - TGTGCCAGCAGCTTGGGCGTCTTCGGGAATGAGCAGTTCTTC CASSLGVFGNEQFF
TRBJ2-1 - TRBV7-9 - TGTGCCAGCAGCCCCCGCCCACCGGGGTTTGAGCAGTTCTTC CASSPRPPGFEQFF
TRBJ1-4 - TRBV7-2 TRBD1 TGTGCCAGCAGCCAGGGGGGACAGGGTAATGAAAAACTGTTTTTT CASSQGGQGNEKLFF
TRBJ2-5 - TRBV28 - TGTGCCAGCAGTACAAGGCGGGAGACCCAGTACTTC CASSTRRETQYF
TRBJ1-1 - TRBV19 TRBD1 TGTGCCAGTAGTGCCCAGGGCGGGACAGGGGGGGTTGACACTGAAGCTTTCTTT CASSAQGGTGGVDTEAFF
TRBJ1-5 - TRBV4-3 - TGCGCCAGCAGCCAGGTCCGGGACAGCAATCAGCCCCAGCATTTT CASSQVRDSNQPQHF
TRBJ2-6 - TRBV19 - TGTGCCGTCGGGACCTCTGGGGCCAACGTCCTGACTTTC CAVGTSGANVLTF
TRBJ1-6 - TRBV9 - TGTGCCAGCAGCGCGAACCGGGCGGATTCACCCCTCCACTTT CASSANRADSPLHF
TRBJ1-2 - TRBV5-4 - TGTGCCAGCAGCTTGGAACCAGTTGGCGGGGCGGGCTATGGCTACACCTTC CASSLEPVGGAGYGYTF
TRBJ1-2 - TRBV5-6 - TGTGCCAGCAGCTTGGACAGGGAGAACTATGGCTACACCTTC CASSLDRENYGYTF
TRBJ2-1 - TRBV11-2 - TGTGCCAGCAGCTCATCCGGACTGTACAATGAGCAGTTCTTC CASSSSGLYNEQFF
TRBJ2-1 - TRBV3-1/TRBV3-2 TRBD2 TGTGCCAGCAGTATAGCGGGGGGGCCCTACAATGAGCAGTTCTTC CASSIAGGPYNEQFF
TRBJ1-2 - TRBV9 TRBD1 TGTGCCAGCAGCGCGCCAGGGGGCTGGAAGGGCTACACCTTC CASSAPGGWKGYTF
TRBJ2-1 - TRBV16 TRBD1 TGTGCCAGCAGCCACCACCGACAGGGCTCCTACAATGAGCAGTTCTTC CASSHHRQGSYNEQFF
TRBJ2-6 - TRBV21-1 - TGTGCCAGCCTGTGTTGTGGGGCCAACGTCCTGACTTTC CASLCCGANVLTF
TRBJ2-7 once TRBV4-1 - TGCGCCAGCAGCCAAGGAGAGGAACTCCACCCGGAGGGCCACGAGCAGTACTTC CASSQGEELHPEGHEQYF
TRBJ1-1 - TRBV10-3 - TGTGCCATCAGTGAAAGGCAGCTCCGAGGGACTGAAGCTTTCTTT CAISERQLRGTEAFF
TRBJ2-2 - TRBV5-1 - TGCGCCAGCAGCTCCCGGGCCCTACGGCACACCGGGGAGCTGTTTTTT CASSSRALRHTGELFF
TRBJ2-1 - TRBV4-2 - TGTGCCAGCAGCGACGGGGGCCGGGGCAATGAGCAGTTCTTC CASSDGGRGNEQFF
TRBJ1-5 - TRBV18 - TGTGCCAGCTCACCAGCCCGGGGCGGCAATCAGCCCCAGCATTTT CASSPARGGNQPQHF
TRBJ2-5 - TRBV7-2 TRBD2 TGTGCCAGCAGCTTCGGGACTAGCGGGGGGGTAAGGACCCAGTACTTC CASSFGTSGGVRTQYF
TRBJ1-6 - TRBV19 - TGTGCCAGTAGTATTTCTTCGGATTCACCCCTCCACTTT CASSISSDSPLHF
TRBJ1-1 - TRBV6-5 - TGTGCCAGCAGTCAATTCCGGAACACTGAAGCTTTCTTT CASSQFRNTEAFF
TRBJ2-5 - TRBV5-6 - TGTGCCAGCAGCTTGGGTAATAATGCAGGGACCCAGTACTTC CASSLGNNAGTQYF
TRBJ1-4 - TRBV27 TRBD1 TGTGCCAGCAGTCTCGGGACAGGGGGGCATGAAAAACTGTTTTTT CASSLGTGGHEKLFF
TRBJ1-2 - TRBV25-1 TRBD1 TGTGCCAGCAGTGTGGAGTCAGGGGGCGGGTGGGCGCCTGGCTACACCTTC CASSVESGGGWAPGYTF
TRBJ1-1 - TRBV2 - TGTGCCAGCAGTGAACGGGTTATGAACACTGAAGCTTTCTTT CASSERVMNTEAFF
TRBJ2-7 - TRBV6-5 - TGTGCCAGCAGTATAGGCTACGAGCAGTACTTC CASSIGYEQYF
TRBJ1-4 - TRBV2 TRBD1 TGTGCCAGCAGCCGCAGGACAGGGGGCGAGGGAAAACTGTTTTTT CASSRRTGGEGKLFF
TRBJ1-2 - TRBV4-1 - TGCGCCAGCAGCCAAGATAGCGGCAGGGGCTTCCGCGGCTACACCTTC CASSQDSGRGFRGYTF
TRBJ1-2 - TRBV11-2 TRBD1 TGTGCCAGCAGCTGGACAGGGGGTATCGGCTATGGCTACACCTTC CASSWTGGIGYGYTF
TRBJ2-7 - TRBV12-3/TRBV12-4 - TGTGCCAGCAGGGAACAGGGTCGCGAGCAGTACTTC CASREQGREQYF
TRBJ1-3 once TRBV5-4 - TGTGCCAGCAGCTTGGGGGGGGCCTCTGGAAACACCATATATTTT CASSLGGASGNTIYF
TRBJ2-3 - TRBV5-4 - TGTGCCAGCAGCTCCCGCTACAGGCCAGATACGCAGTATTTT CASSSRYRPDTQYF
TRBJ2-2 - TRBV18 - TGTGCCAGCTCACCACGGGCAGGGGCGAACACCGGGGAGCTGTTTTTT CASSPRAGANTGELFF
TRBJ1-4 - TRBV12-3/TRBV12-4 - TGTGCCAGCAGTTTACAGTTCGGTGAAAAACTGTTTTTT CASSLQFGEKLFF
TRBJ1-5 - TRBV18 - TGTGCCAGCTCACGAGGGTCGGATAGCAATCAGCCCCAGCATTTT CASSRGSDSNQPQHF
TRBJ2-7 - TRBV2 TRBD1 TGTGCCATCTTAGACAGGGGCTCCTACGAGCAGTACTTC CAILDRGSYEQYF
TRBJ2-2 few TRBV7-9 - TGTGCCAGCAGCTTAGTCGAGCTGTTTTTT CASSLVELFF